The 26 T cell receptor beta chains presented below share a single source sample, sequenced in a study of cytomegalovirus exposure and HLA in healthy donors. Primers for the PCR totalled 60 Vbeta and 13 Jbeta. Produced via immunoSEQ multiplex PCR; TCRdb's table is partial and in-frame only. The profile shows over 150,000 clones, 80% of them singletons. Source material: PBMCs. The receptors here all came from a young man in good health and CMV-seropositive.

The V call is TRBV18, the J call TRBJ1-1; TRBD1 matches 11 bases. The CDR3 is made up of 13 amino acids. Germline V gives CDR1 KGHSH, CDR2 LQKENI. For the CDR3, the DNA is TGTGGATCTGGACAGGGGGCGGGTACTGAAGCTTTCTTT. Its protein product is CGSGQGAGTEAFF.

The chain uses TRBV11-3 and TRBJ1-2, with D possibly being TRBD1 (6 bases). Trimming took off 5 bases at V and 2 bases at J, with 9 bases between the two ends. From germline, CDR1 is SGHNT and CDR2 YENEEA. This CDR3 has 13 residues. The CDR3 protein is CASSLDRNYGYTF. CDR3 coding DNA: TGTGCCAGCAGCCTGGACAGAAACTATGGCTACACCTTC.

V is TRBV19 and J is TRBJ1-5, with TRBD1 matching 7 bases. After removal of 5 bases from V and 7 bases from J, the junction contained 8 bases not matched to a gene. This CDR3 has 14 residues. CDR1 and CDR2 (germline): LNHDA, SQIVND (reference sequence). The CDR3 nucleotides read TGTGCCAGTAGTGTACAGGGGAACGGGCAGCCCCAGCATTTT. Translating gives CASSVQGNGQPQHF.

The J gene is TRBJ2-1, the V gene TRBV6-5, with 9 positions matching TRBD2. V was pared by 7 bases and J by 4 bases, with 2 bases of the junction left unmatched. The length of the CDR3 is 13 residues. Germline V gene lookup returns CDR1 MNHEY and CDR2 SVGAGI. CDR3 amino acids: CASKAGGYNEQFF. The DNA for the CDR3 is TGTGCCAGCAAAGCGGGGGGTTACAATGAGCAGTTCTTC.

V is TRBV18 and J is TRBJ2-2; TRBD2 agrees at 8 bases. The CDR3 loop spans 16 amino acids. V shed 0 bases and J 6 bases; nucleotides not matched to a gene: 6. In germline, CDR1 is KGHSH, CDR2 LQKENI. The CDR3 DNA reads TGTGCCAGCTCACCACCGGCGGGAGGCATGGCCGGGGAGCTGTTTTTT. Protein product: CASSPPAGGMAGELFF.

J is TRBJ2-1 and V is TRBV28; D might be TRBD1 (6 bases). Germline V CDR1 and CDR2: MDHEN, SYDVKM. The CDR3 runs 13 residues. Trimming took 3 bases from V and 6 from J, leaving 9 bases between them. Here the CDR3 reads CASSFTGFNEQFF. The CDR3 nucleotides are TGTGCCAGCAGTTTCACAGGGTTCAATGAGCAGTTCTTC.

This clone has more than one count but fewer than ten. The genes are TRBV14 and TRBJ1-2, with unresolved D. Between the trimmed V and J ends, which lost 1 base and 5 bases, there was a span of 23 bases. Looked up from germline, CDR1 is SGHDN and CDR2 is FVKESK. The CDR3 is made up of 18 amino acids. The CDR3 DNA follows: TGTGCCAGCAGCCAAGGGGGTCGGGGAACGCGACGGGAGTATGGCTACACCTTC. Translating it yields CASSQGGRGTRREYGYTF.

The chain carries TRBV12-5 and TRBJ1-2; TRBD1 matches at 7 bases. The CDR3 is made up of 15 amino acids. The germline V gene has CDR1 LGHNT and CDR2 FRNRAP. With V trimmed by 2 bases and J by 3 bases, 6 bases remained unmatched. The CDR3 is CASGLSTGNDYGYTF. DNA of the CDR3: TGTGCTAGTGGTTTGTCGACAGGGAACGACTATGGCTACACCTTC.

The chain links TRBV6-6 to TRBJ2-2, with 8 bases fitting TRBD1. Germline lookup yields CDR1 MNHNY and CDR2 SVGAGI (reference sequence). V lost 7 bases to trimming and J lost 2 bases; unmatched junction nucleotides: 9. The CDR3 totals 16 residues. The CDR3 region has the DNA TGTGCCAGCACCACCGGACAGGGTGTTAACACCGGGGAGCTGTTTTTT. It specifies CASTTGQGVNTGELFF.

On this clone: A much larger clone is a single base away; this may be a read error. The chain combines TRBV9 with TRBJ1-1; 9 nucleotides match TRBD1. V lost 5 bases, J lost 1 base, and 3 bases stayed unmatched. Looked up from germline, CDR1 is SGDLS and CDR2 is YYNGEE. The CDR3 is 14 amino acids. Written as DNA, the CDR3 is TGTGCCAGCAGTGCACAGGGGGCGAACACTGAAGCTTTCTTT. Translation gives CASSAQGANTEAFF.

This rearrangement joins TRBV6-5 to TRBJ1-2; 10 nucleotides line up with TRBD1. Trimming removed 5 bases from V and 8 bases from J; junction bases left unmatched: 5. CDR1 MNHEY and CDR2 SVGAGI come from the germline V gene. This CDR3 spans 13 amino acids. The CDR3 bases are TGTGCCAGCAGTGCCCCGGGACAGGGGGGCTACACCTTC. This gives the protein CASSAPGQGGYTF.

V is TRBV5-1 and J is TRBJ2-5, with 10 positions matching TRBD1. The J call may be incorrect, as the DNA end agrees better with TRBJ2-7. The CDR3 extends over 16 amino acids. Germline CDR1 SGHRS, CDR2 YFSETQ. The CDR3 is CASSFEPGQGIYEQYF. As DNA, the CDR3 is TGCGCCAGCAGCTTCGAGCCGGGACAGGGGATATACGAGCAGTACTTC.

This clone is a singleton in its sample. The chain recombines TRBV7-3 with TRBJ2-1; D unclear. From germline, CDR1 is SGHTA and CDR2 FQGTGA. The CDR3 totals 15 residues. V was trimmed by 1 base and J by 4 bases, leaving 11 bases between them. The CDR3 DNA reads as TGTGCCAGCAGCTTAAGAAGGAGTACGTACAATGAGCAGTTCTTC. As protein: CASSLRRSTYNEQFF. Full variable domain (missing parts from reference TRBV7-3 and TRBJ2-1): GAGVSQTPSNKVTEKGKYVELRCDPISGHTALYWYRQSLGQGPEFLIYFQGTGAADDSGLPNDRFFAVRPEGSVSTLKIQRTERGDSAVYLCASSLRRSTYNEQFFGPGTRLTVL.

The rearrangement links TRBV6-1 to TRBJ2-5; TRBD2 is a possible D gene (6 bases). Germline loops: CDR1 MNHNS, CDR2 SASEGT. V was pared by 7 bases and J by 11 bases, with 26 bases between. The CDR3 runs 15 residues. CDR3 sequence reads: CASIGGTQLLGEQYF. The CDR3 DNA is TGTGCCAGCATAGGCGGGACCCAACTCCTTGGGGAGCAGTACTTC.

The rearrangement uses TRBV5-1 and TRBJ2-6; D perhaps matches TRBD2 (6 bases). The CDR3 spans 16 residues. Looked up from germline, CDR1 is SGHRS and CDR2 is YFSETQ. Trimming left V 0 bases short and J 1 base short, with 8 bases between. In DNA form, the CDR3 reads TGCGCCAGCAGCTTGGCGGGGGTTTCTGGGGCCAACGTCCTGACTTTC. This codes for CASSLAGVSGANVLTF.

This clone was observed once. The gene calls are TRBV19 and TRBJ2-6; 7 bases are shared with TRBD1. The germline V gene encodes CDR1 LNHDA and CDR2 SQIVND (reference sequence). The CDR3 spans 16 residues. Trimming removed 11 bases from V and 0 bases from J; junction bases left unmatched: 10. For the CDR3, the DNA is TGTGCCGCCGGGACAGCAAGTTTCTCTGGGGCCAACGTCCTGACTTTC. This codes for CAAGTASFSGANVLTF.

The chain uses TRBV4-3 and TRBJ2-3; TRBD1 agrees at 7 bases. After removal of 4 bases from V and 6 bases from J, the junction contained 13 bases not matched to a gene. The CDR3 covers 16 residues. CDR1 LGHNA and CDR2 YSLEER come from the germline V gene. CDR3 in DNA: TGCGCCAGCAGCCGAGACCTTAACAGGGGTGAGGATACGCAGTATTTT. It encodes CASSRDLNRGEDTQYF.

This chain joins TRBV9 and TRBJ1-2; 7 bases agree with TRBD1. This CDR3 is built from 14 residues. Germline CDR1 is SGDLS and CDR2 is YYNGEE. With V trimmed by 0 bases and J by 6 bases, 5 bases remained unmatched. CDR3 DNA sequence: TGTGCCAGCAGCGTAGAGGCAGGGGGAAATGGCTACACCTTC. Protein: CASSVEAGGNGYTF.

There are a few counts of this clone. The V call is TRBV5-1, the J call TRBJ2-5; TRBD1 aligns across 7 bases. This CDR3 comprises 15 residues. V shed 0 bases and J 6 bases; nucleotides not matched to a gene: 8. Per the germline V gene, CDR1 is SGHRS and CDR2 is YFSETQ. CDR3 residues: CASSLGAGTVKTQYF. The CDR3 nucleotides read TGCGCCAGCAGCTTGGGAGCCGGGACAGTGAAGACCCAGTACTTC.

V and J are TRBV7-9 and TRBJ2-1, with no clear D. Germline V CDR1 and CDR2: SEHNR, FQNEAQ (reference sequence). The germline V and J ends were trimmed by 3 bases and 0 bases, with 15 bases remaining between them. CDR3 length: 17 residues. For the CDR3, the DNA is TGTGCCAGCAGCTTCGCGGTCGGGTTGAGCTCCTACAATGAGCAGTTCTTC. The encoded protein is CASSFAVGLSSYNEQFF. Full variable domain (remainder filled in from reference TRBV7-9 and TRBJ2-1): DTGVSQNPRHKITKRGQNVTFRCDPISEHNRLYWYRQTLGQGPEFLTYFQNEAQLEKSRLLSDRFSAERPKGSFSTLEIQRTEQGDSAMYLCASSFAVGLSSYNEQFFGPGTRLTVL.

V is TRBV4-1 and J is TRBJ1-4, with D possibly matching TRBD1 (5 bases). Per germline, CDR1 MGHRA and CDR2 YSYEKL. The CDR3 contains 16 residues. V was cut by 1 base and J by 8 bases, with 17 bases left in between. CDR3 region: CASSQVYAGVSEKLFF. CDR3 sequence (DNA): TGCGCCAGCAGCCAAGTTTATGCGGGGGTATCAGAAAAACTGTTTTTT.

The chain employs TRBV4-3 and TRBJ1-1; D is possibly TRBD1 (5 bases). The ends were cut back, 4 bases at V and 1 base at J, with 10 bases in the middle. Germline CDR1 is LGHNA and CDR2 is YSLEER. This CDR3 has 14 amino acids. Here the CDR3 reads CASSLRQPNTEAFF. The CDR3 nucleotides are TGCGCCAGCAGCCTTAGACAGCCGAACACTGAAGCTTTCTTT.

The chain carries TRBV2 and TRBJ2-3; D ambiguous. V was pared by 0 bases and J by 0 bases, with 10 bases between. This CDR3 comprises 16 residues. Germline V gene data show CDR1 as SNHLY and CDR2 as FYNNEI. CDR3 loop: CASSEAQVRSTDTQYF. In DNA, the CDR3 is TGTGCCAGCAGTGAAGCGCAGGTTCGAAGCACAGATACGCAGTATTTT.

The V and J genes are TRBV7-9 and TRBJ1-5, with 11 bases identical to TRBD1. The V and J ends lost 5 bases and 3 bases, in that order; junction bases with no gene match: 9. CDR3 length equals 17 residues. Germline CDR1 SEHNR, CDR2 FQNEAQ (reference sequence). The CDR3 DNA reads TGTGCCAGCAGCCATATTTGGGACAGGGGGTCCAATCAGCCCCAGCATTTT. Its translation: CASSHIWDRGSNQPQHF.

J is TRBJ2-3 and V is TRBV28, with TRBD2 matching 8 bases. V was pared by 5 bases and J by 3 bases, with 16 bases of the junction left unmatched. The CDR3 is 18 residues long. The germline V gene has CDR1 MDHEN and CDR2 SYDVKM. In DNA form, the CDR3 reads TGTGCCAGCAGTCCTGCCTTTGGGTGGGGACTAGGTACAGATACGCAGTATTTT. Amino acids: CASSPAFGWGLGTDTQYF.

In DNA, the CDR3 is TGTGCCAGCAGCTTAGACGGCTTAGCGGGAGAGACCCAGTACTTC. Amino acids: CASSLDGLAGETQYF. The rearrangement joins TRBV7-8 to TRBJ2-5, with 7 bases aligning to TRBD2. This CDR3 contains 15 residues. Losses at the gene ends were 1 base for V and 4 bases for J; bases not matched to a gene: 6. Germline V gene sequence: CDR1 SGHVS, CDR2 FQNEAQ.